Below, one T cell receptor beta chain is given with its context. The data derive from a study of T cell changes during pregnancy in multiple sclerosis. Trimming removed 6 bases from V and 2 bases from J; junction bases left unmatched: 7. There are 15 residues in the CDR3. Per germline, CDR1 MDHEN and CDR2 SYDVKM. The method was immunoSEQ multiplex PCR; TCRdb's version includes in-frame clones alone and lacks a portion of them. The sample yields 100,000 or so clones, 90% to 95% seen once. The origin of this receptor is a female donor with multiple sclerosis, enrolled in a pregnancy study. V is TRBV28 and J is TRBJ2-3; TRBD2 agrees at 8 bases. The sequenced sample was peripheral blood, obtained in the third trimester of pregnancy. In nucleotides, the CDR3 is TGTGCCAGCAGCCCCTCGGGGGGGCACACAGATACGCAGTATTTT. Protein product: CASSPSGGHTDTQYF.